This record looks at one TCR beta chain sequence and its context. Here immunoSEQ multiplex PCR was the method, and the copy in TCRdb shows in-frame clones only, minus some. Here the sample spans roughly 350,000 clones, about 85% being singletons. This record belongs to a study of blood T cell repertoires in COVID-19. Per germline, CDR1 LNHDA and CDR2 SQIVND (reference sequence). The V gene lost 11 bases and the J gene lost 6 bases, with 11 bases spanning the gap. CDR3 length: 11 residues. The specimen was peripheral blood. This clonotype was sampled from a young woman with acute or convalescent COVID-19. The chain has TRBV19 and TRBJ2-1; perhaps TRBD1 as D (5 bases). The CDR3 DNA follows: TGTGCCGTGCGAAGGGGCAATGAGCAGTTCTTC. Its translation: CAVRRGNEQFF.